The 22 T cell receptor beta chains reported below all come from one sample, sequenced in a study of OX40 agonist ivuxolimab in advanced cancers. Produced via immunoSEQ multiplex PCR; TCRdb's table is partial and in-frame only. The table lists under 25,000 clones, roughly 91% of them singletons, with roughly 50% in the top ten. Sequences were derived from CD4+ or CD8+ T cells sorted from blood, sampled in a trial of the OX40 agonist ivuxolimab. Every receptor here comes from an adult with an advanced solid tumor such as melanoma, head and neck, liver or kidney cancer.

The chain uses TRBV28 and TRBJ2-7; no definite D call. Germline CDR1 and CDR2: MDHEN and SYDVKM. The V end lost 6 bases, the J end lost 1 base, and 7 bases lay between the germline ends. This CDR3 is built from 12 residues. CDR3 bases: TGTGCCAGCAGGACACCTTCCTACGAGCAGTACTTC. Translated, it gives CASRTPSYEQYF.

The gene calls are TRBV6-5 and TRBJ2-7; no definite D call. The CDR3 contains 15 residues. Trimming left V 6 bases short and J 1 base short, with 16 bases between. CDR1 is MNHEY and CDR2 is SVGAGI in the germline V gene. CDR3 in amino acids: CASSPQTFPSYEQYF. Written as DNA, the CDR3 is TGTGCCAGCAGCCCTCAAACCTTTCCTTCCTACGAGCAGTACTTC.

V is TRBV2 and J is TRBJ2-7; possible D gene TRBD2, 5 bases. V lost 8 bases to trimming and J lost 0 bases, with 11 bases between them. This CDR3 contains 13 residues. Germline values: CDR1 SNHLY, CDR2 FYNNEI. In DNA, the CDR3 is TGTGCCAGCCTCTTGGGGAGCTCCTACGAGCAGTACTTC. Translating it yields CASLLGSSYEQYF. Full variable domain (outside the CDR3, taken from reference TRBV2 and TRBJ2-7): EPEVTQTPSHQVTQMGQEVILRCVPISNHLYFYWYRQILGQKVEFLVSFYNNEISEKSEIFDDQFSVERPDGSNFTLKIRSTKLEDSAMYFCASLLGSSYEQYFGPGTRLTVT.

The chain employs TRBV19 and TRBJ2-6; D uncertain. CDR1 LNHDA and CDR2 SQIVND come from the germline V gene (reference sequence). With 7 bases removed from V and 0 bases from J, the gap between germline ends came to 4 bases. CDR3 length: 13 amino acids. CDR3 amino acids: CASTNSGANVLTF. The CDR3 DNA reads TGTGCCAGTACTAACTCTGGGGCCAACGTCCTGACTTTC.

The V gene is TRBV19, the J gene TRBJ2-1; 8 nucleotides line up with TRBD1. This CDR3 has 16 amino acids. Germline CDR1 reads LNHDA; CDR2 reads SQIVND (reference sequence). Trimming cost V 4 bases and J 7 bases; bases outside gene matches: 12. CDR3 in amino acids: CASSNPGQAWANEQFF. CDR3 nucleotide sequence: TGTGCCAGTAGTAACCCGGGACAGGCCTGGGCTAATGAGCAGTTCTTC.

The genes are TRBV28 and TRBJ2-2, with 7 bases that match TRBD1. The J segment lost 6 bases and the V segment lost 3 bases, leaving 1 base of the junction unmatched. CDR3 size: 13 residues. Germline lookup yields CDR1 MDHEN and CDR2 SYDVKM. CDR3 amino acids: CASSFQGAGELFF. As DNA, the CDR3 is TGTGCCAGCAGTTTCCAGGGGGCCGGGGAGCTGTTTTTT.

The rearrangement links TRBV7-6 to TRBJ2-2; 12 bases fit TRBD1. This CDR3 has 16 amino acids. V shed 3 bases and J 4 bases; nucleotides not matched to a gene: 3. Per germline, CDR1 SGHVS and CDR2 FNYEAQ. The DNA for the CDR3 is TGTGCCAGCAGCTTGGGACAGGGGGCGGGCACCGGGGAGCTGTTTTTT. Its protein product is CASSLGQGAGTGELFF.

This sequence joins TRBV2 and TRBJ1-2; possible D gene TRBD1, 5 bases. The germline CDR1 and CDR2 sequences are SNHLY and FYNNEI. The CDR3 is made up of 13 amino acids. V was cut by 3 bases and J by 2 bases, with 7 bases left in between. CDR3 coding DNA: TGTGCCAGCAGTGACGCAGGGAACTATGGCTACACCTTC. Translation: CASSDAGNYGYTF.

The V gene is TRBV27, the J gene TRBJ2-3; the match to TRBD2 covers 7 bases. Germline assignment: CDR1 MNHEY and CDR2 SMNVEV (reference sequence). The CDR3 contains 17 residues. The trim removed 3 bases at V and 0 bases at J, leaving 9 bases unmatched. CDR3 sequence: CASSFTGTTSSTDTQYF. The CDR3 bases are TGTGCCAGCAGTTTCACCGGGACTACATCTAGCACAGATACGCAGTATTTT.

The sample holds a few counts of this clone. The J gene is TRBJ2-7, the V gene TRBV19; D possibly matches TRBD1 or TRBD2 (5 bases each). Trimming removed 5 bases from V and 4 bases from J, with 12 bases in between. CDR1 and CDR2 (germline): LNHDA, SQIVND (reference sequence). The CDR3 has 13 amino acids. CDR3 protein: CASSFPGGYEQYF. The CDR3 DNA sequence: TGTGCCAGTAGTTTCCCTGGGGGATACGAGCAGTACTTC.

The table lists this clone with a count of one. This chain links TRBV6-5 with TRBJ2-1; 9 bases match TRBD2. With 2 bases clipped from V and 6 bases from J, the junction kept 5 bases outside the gene matches. The germline gives CDR1 MNHEY, CDR2 SVGAGI. The CDR3 has 15 residues. CDR3 in amino acids: CASSYVGTSSNEQFF. Here the CDR3 DNA reads TGTGCCAGCAGTTACGTGGGGACTAGCAGCAATGAGCAGTTCTTC.

V is TRBV11-2 and J is TRBJ2-7; possible D gene TRBD2, 5 bases. Between the trimmed V and J ends, which lost 1 base and 6 bases, there was a span of 10 bases. CDR3 length: 13 amino acids. Germline V lookup: CDR1 SGHAT, CDR2 FQNNGV. CDR3: CASSLVLAGEQYF. The CDR3 nucleotides read TGTGCCAGCAGCTTAGTCCTAGCAGGCGAGCAGTACTTC.

The chain carries TRBV27 and TRBJ2-3; no clear D gene. The CDR3 has 15 residues. Germline values: CDR1 MNHEY, CDR2 SMNVEV (reference sequence). The ends were cut back, 1 base at V and 2 bases at J, with 10 bases in the middle. The CDR3 spells CASSLYGQDTDTQYF. The CDR3 DNA reads as TGTGCCAGCAGTTTATATGGTCAAGACACAGATACGCAGTATTTT.

V gene TRBV18 combines with J gene TRBJ1-5, with D hard to call. Deletions cut 0 bases from V and 5 bases from J, with 2 bases between. This CDR3 is 12 amino acids long. Germline CDR1 is KGHSH and CDR2 is LQKENI. In nucleotides, the CDR3 is TGTGCCAGCTCACCACCGGATCAGCCCCAGCATTTT. Its protein product is CASSPPDQPQHF.

This clone was picked up a small number of times. V is TRBV7-6 and J is TRBJ2-7; 10 bases map to TRBD2. CDR1 and CDR2 (germline): SGHVS, FNYEAQ. V shed 5 bases and J 4 bases; nucleotides not matched to a gene: 5. The CDR3 extends over 14 amino acids. The CDR3 loop is CASSDSGRWYEQYF. The CDR3 nucleotides are TGTGCCAGCAGCGATAGCGGGAGGTGGTACGAGCAGTACTTC.

The chain links TRBV7-9 to TRBJ1-2, with 11 bases aligning to TRBD1. The germline gives CDR1 SEHNR, CDR2 FQNEAQ (reference sequence). This CDR3 is built from 12 residues. J gave up 7 bases and V 8 bases, and 3 bases lay outside the gene matches. CDR3 sequence: CASGQGAIGYTF. CDR3 in DNA: TGTGCCAGCGGACAGGGGGCGATTGGCTACACCTTC.

The chain is built from TRBV29-1 and TRBJ2-7; D possibly corresponds to TRBD2 (6 bases). This CDR3 is built from 13 residues. Germline V gene sequence: CDR1 SQVTM, CDR2 ANQGSEA. V was trimmed by 1 base and J by 3 bases, leaving 10 bases between them. CDR3 amino acids: CSVEAGDVYEQYF. In nucleotides, the CDR3 is TGCAGCGTTGAAGCGGGGGACGTCTACGAGCAGTACTTC.

The chain joins TRBV9 to TRBJ1-2; D not resolved. V dropped 1 base and J dropped 4 bases, with 11 bases sitting between them. CDR1 is SGDLS and CDR2 is YYNGEE in the germline V gene. This CDR3 is built from 14 residues. The DNA for the CDR3 is TGTGCCAGCAGCGTAAGCTCGCCAACCTATGGCTACACCTTC. It yields the protein CASSVSSPTYGYTF.

This chain uses TRBV13 with TRBJ2-1; 7 nucleotides agree with TRBD2. Germline V gene data show CDR1 as PRHDT and CDR2 as FYEKMQ (reference sequence). V was clipped by 6 bases and J by 6 bases; unmatched bases: 8. The CDR3 covers 14 residues. The CDR3 nucleotides are TGTGCCAGCAGTGACCGGCGGGGGTGCAATGAGCAGTTCTTC. Residues: CASSDRRGCNEQFF.

V is TRBV7-9 and J is TRBJ2-3; D is unresolved. Trimming stripped 1 base from V and 4 bases from J, with 9 bases between. The length of the CDR3 is 14 residues. CDR1 and CDR2 (germline): SEHNR, FQNEAQ (reference sequence). CDR3: CASSLDQAPDTQYF. The CDR3 nucleotides are TGTGCCAGCAGCTTAGACCAGGCGCCAGATACGCAGTATTTT.

V gene TRBV7-2 combines with J gene TRBJ1-2; D call uncertain. V was clipped by 3 bases and J by 6 bases, with 17 bases between them. Looked up from germline, CDR1 is SGHTA and CDR2 is FQGNSA. This CDR3 is 15 amino acids long. CDR3 sequence: CASSFRPARRDGYTF. The CDR3 DNA reads TGTGCCAGCAGCTTTCGTCCCGCCAGGAGGGATGGCTACACCTTC.

V usage is TRBV6-1 and J usage is TRBJ2-7; tentatively, D is TRBD2 (5 bases). The CDR3 runs 14 residues. The germline V gene has CDR1 MNHNS and CDR2 SASEGT. The V end was cut by 7 bases, the J end by 5 bases, with 18 bases between. CDR3 bases: TGTGCCAGCATGCGAAGCGGAGAGGGCGACGAGCAGTACTTC. Translating it yields CASMRSGEGDEQYF.